The rows below give T cell receptor beta chains drawn from one sample of a study of T cell responses to AZD1222 COVID-19 vaccine. TCRdb's table, derived via immunoSEQ multiplex PCR, lists solely in-frame clones and lacks some. The data contain fewer than 100,000 clones, roughly nine tenths of them singletons. This sample comprised peripheral blood, obtained 28 days after the second AZD1222 dose. The receptors derive from an adult who received the AZD1222 COVID-19 vaccine. The CDR3 runs from the conserved cysteine through the conserved F or W. The order of the fields is clone size, V gene, CDR3 length, D gene, J gene, CDR3 protein, CDR3 DNA. The D gene is left open where the match is weak. Clone size appears in some rows only: once, few, many, or a class for an expanded clone.

size: -; V: TRBV2; length: 15; D: -; J: TRBJ1-6; CDR3: CASGEARGYNSPLHF; DNA: TGTGCCAGCGGCGAAGCGCGGGGCTATAATTCACCCCTCCACTTT
size: -; V: TRBV5-4; length: 13; D: TRBD1; J: TRBJ1-2; CDR3: CASGNRGLAGYTF; DNA: TGTGCCAGCGGCAACAGGGGGCTTGCCGGCTACACCTTC
size: -; V: TRBV28; length: 12; D: -; J: TRBJ1-1; CDR3: CASSLSATEAFF; DNA: TGTGCCAGCAGTTTATCGGCAACTGAAGCTTTCTTT
size: -; V: TRBV7-2; length: 13; D: -; J: TRBJ1-1; CDR3: CASSQGGNTEAFF; DNA: TGTGCCAGCAGTCAAGGGGGTAACACTGAAGCTTTCTTT
size: -; V: TRBV4-1; length: 17; D: TRBD1; J: TRBJ2-1; CDR3: CASSQGGTGSSYNEQFF; DNA: TGCGCCAGCAGCCAAGGCGGGACAGGGAGCTCCTACAATGAGCAGTTCTTC
size: -; V: TRBV4-2; length: 15; D: TRBD1; J: TRBJ2-1; CDR3: CASSSTGDLNNEQFF; DNA: TGTGCCAGCAGCTCGACAGGGGACTTAAACAATGAGCAGTTCTTC
size: -; V: TRBV7-3; length: 13; D: -; J: TRBJ2-7; CDR3: CASSSTLGDEQYF; DNA: TGTGCCAGCAGCTCTACCTTGGGGGACGAGCAGTACTTC
size: few; V: TRBV7-9; length: 15; D: TRBD1; J: TRBJ2-7; CDR3: CASRNWDSDYYEQYF; DNA: TGTGCCAGCAGAAACTGGGACAGCGATTACTACGAGCAGTACTTC
size: -; V: TRBV19; length: 15; D: -; J: TRBJ2-7; CDR3: CASREGAGASYEQYF; DNA: TGTGCCAGTCGGGAAGGGGCGGGGGCCTCCTACGAGCAGTACTTC
size: -; V: TRBV11-2; length: 15; D: TRBD1; J: TRBJ1-1; CDR3: CASSLRTGDGAEAFF; DNA: TGTGCCAGCAGCTTACGTACAGGGGATGGTGCTGAAGCTTTCTTT
size: -; V: TRBV24-1; length: 12; D: -; J: TRBJ1-1; CDR3: CATSAAGAEAFF; DNA: TGTGCCACCAGTGCCGCGGGGGCTGAAGCTTTCTTT
size: -; V: TRBV10-3; length: 16; D: TRBD1; J: TRBJ1-6; CDR3: CAISAGRTGNNSPLHF; DNA: TGTGCCATCAGTGCTGGTCGGACAGGGAATAATTCACCCCTCCACTTT
size: -; V: TRBV11-2; length: 16; D: TRBD2; J: TRBJ2-2; CDR3: CASSPGVAGGLAGLFF; DNA: TGTGCCAGCAGCCCCGGGGTAGCGGGGGGGCTTGCGGGGCTGTTTTTT
size: -; V: TRBV7-2; length: 16; D: -; J: TRBJ1-5; CDR3: CASSFLGPGGHQPQHF; DNA: TGTGCCAGCAGCTTCCTTGGTCCGGGCGGCCATCAGCCCCAGCATTTT
size: -; V: TRBV27; length: 19; D: -; J: TRBJ1-5; CDR3: CASSSRGAGTLGANQPQHF; DNA: TGTGCCAGCAGTTCCCGCGGCGCCGGGACCCTGGGGGCAAATCAGCCCCAGCATTTT
size: few; V: TRBV27; length: 16; D: -; J: TRBJ1-2; CDR3: CASSSPTAGFFYGYTF; DNA: TGTGCCAGCAGCAGCCCCACGGCAGGTTTTTTCTATGGCTACACCTTC
size: -; V: TRBV5-1; length: 15; D: -; J: TRBJ2-7; CDR3: CASSLGSRVSYEQYF; DNA: TGCGCCAGCAGCTTGGGATCCAGGGTCTCCTACGAGCAGTACTTC
size: -; V: TRBV3-1/TRBV3-2; length: 15; D: -; J: TRBJ1-2; CDR3: CASSPPGGQARMGTF; DNA: TGTGCCAGCAGCCCCCCGGGGGGGCAGGCCCGAATGGGGACCTTC
size: -; V: TRBV7-9; length: 14; D: TRBD1; J: TRBJ1-1; CDR3: CASSRDRGDTEAFF; DNA: TGTGCCAGCAGCCGGGACAGGGGGGACACTGAAGCTTTCTTT
size: -; V: TRBV27; length: 14; D: -; J: TRBJ1-2; CDR3: CASSLSHGYYGYTF; DNA: TGTGCCAGCAGTTTATCCCACGGATACTATGGCTACACCTTC
size: -; V: TRBV15; length: 15; D: -; J: TRBJ2-7; CDR3: CATSREAAAVYEQYF; DNA: TGTGCCACCAGCAGAGAGGCCGCGGCGGTTTACGAGCAGTACTTC
size: -; V: TRBV11-3; length: 13; D: -; J: TRBJ2-7; CDR3: CASSPHLGGEQYF; DNA: TGTGCCAGCAGCCCCCACCTAGGGGGCGAGCAGTACTTC
size: -; V: TRBV5-4; length: 16; D: TRBD1; J: TRBJ2-2; CDR3: CASSLGRGLYTGELFF; DNA: TGTGCCAGCAGCTTGGGCAGGGGGCTGTACACCGGGGAGCTGTTTTTT
size: many; V: TRBV6-5; length: 13; D: TRBD2; J: TRBJ2-7; CDR3: CASSYTGGLEQYF; DNA: TGTGCCAGCAGTTACACGGGAGGTCTCGAGCAGTACTTC
size: -; V: TRBV3-1/TRBV3-2; length: 15; D: -; J: TRBJ1-6; CDR3: CASSQDSGQGSPLHF; DNA: TGTGCCAGCAGCCAAGATTCGGGGCAGGGCTCACCCCTCCACTTT